A selection of T cell receptor beta chains follows, all from one sample in a study of T-cell memory formation after mild COVID-19. TCRdb fed the 5' RACE reads into MiXCR, producing one record per CDR3 protein. The data contain just under 550,000 distinct CDR3 sequences, around 20% of them singletons. Sequencing was done on a sample of PBMCs or a T cell subset sorted from them (not recorded which). These receptor sequences come from an adult woman who had mild COVID-19 (a few samples of this study predate the infection). Cell type and time point are not known. Both conserved end residues are part of each CDR3. A D gene is named only where the DNA matches it firmly. Rows give clone size only sometimes, using once, few, many, or a class for an expanded clone.

clone_size d_call j_call v_call cdr3_aa cdr3_nt
few TRBD2 TRBJ2-3 TRBV7-8 CASSSSGRSTDTQYF TGTGCCAGCAGCTCGAGCGGGAGGAGCACAGATACGCAGTATTTT
. TRBD2 TRBJ2-4 TRBV10-3 CATGASGSLVAKNIQYF TGTGCCACTGGAGCCAGCGGGAGCTTAGTAGCCAAAAACATTCAGTACTTC
. TRBD1 TRBJ1-1 TRBV4-1 CASSQDRTGHEAFF TGCGCCAGCAGCCAAGATAGGACAGGCCATGAAGCTTTCTTT
few TRBD2 TRBJ2-3 TRBV29-1 CSMSPLLAGGTDTQYF TGCAGCATGTCCCCCCTATTAGCGGGAGGCACAGATACGCAGTATTTT
few . TRBJ2-5 TRBV2 CASSEGTGGRGETQYF TGTGCCAGCAGTGAAGGTACTGGGGGCCGTGGAGAGACCCAGTACTTC
few . TRBJ2-7 TRBV6-5 CASGTEGALGEQYF TGTGCCAGCGGTACGGAGGGGGCGCTGGGCGAGCAGTACTTC
few . TRBJ2-1 TRBV24-1 CATSGGLSYNEQFF TGTGCCACCAGTGGGGGACTTTCCTACAATGAGCAGTTCTTC
. TRBD2 TRBJ2-7 TRBV20-1 CSARALAGRAYEQYF TGCAGTGCTAGAGCCCTAGCGGGAAGGGCCTACGAGCAGTACTTC
. . TRBJ2-5 TRBV5-6 CASSLFGSWETQYF TGTGCCAGCAGCTTGTTCGGCTCGTGGGAGACCCAGTACTTC
. . TRBJ2-1 TRBV5-1 CASSRVAGSNNEQFF TGCGCCAGCAGCCGCGTGGCGGGGTCAAACAATGAGCAGTTCTTC
many TRBD2 TRBJ2-3 TRBV5-1 CASSLEGLPSDTQYF TGCGCCAGCAGCTTAGAGGGACTACCTTCAGATACGCAGTATTTT
few . TRBJ2-1 TRBV7-8 CASSSRGISYNEQFF TGTGCCAGCAGCTCCCGGGGGATATCCTACAATGAGCAGTTCTTC
few TRBD2 TRBJ2-7 TRBV24-1 CATSETAGATSYEQYF TGTGCCACCAGTGAGACGGCGGGAGCGACCTCCTACGAGCAGTACTTC
. . TRBJ1-4 TRBV11-2 CASSFETNEKLFF TGTGCCAGCAGCTTCGAGACTAATGAAAAACTGTTTTTT
few . TRBJ2-5 TRBV15 CATSRVSRTETQYF TGTGCCACCAGCAGAGTTTCTCGGACGGAGACCCAGTACTTC
. . TRBJ2-3 TRBV27 CASSFDRLSTDTQYF TGTGCCAGCAGTTTTGACAGACTTAGCACAGATACGCAGTATTTT
. TRBD1 TRBJ2-7 TRBV5-1 CASSLNPGTAYEQYF TGCGCCAGCAGCCTGAACCCCGGGACAGCCTACGAGCAGTACTTC
few . TRBJ2-7 TRBV7-3 CASSLGGAGYEQYF TGTGCCAGCAGCTTAGGGGGAGCCGGCTACGAGCAGTACTTC
few . TRBJ1-1 TRBV30 CAWSVGPGMNTEAFF TGTGCCTGGAGTGTAGGTCCAGGAATGAACACTGAAGCTTTCTTT
few TRBD2 TRBJ2-7 TRBV4-3 CASSQDIAGDAYEQYF TGCGCCAGCAGCCAAGATATAGCGGGAGATGCCTACGAGCAGTACTTC